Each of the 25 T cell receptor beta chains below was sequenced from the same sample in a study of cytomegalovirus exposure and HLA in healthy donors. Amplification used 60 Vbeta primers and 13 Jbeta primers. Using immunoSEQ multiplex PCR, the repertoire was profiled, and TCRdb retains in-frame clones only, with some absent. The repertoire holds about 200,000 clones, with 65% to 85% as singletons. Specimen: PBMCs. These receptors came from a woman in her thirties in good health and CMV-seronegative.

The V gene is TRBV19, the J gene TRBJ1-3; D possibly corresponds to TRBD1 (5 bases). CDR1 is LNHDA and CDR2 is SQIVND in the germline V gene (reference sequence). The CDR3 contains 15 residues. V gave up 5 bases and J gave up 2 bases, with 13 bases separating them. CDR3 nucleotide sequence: TGTGCCAGTAGTTCCCAGGGACTAACTGGAAACACCATATATTTT. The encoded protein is CASSSQGLTGNTIYF.

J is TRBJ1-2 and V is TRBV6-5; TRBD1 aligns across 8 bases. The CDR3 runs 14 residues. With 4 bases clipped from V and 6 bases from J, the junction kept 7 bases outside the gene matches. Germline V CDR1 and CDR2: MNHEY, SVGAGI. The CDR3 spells CASSSPSGGHGYTF. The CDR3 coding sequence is TGTGCCAGCAGTTCCCCGTCAGGGGGCCATGGCTACACCTTC.

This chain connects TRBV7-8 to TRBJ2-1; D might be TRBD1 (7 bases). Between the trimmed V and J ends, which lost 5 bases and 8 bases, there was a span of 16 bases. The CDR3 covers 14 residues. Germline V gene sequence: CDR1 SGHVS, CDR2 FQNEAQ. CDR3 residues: CASSPRQGGDEQFF. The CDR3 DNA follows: TGTGCCAGCAGCCCCAGACAGGGAGGAGATGAGCAGTTCTTC.

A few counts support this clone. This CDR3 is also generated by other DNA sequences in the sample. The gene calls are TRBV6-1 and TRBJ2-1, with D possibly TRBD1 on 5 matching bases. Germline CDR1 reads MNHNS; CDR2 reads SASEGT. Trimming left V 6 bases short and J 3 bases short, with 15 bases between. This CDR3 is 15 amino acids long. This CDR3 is CASSVTARSYNEQFF. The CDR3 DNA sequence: TGTGCCAGCAGCGTGACAGCGCGGAGCTACAATGAGCAGTTCTTC.

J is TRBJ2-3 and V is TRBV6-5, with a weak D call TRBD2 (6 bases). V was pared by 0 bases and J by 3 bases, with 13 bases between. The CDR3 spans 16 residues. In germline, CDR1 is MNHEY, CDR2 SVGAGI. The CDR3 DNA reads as TGTGCCAGCAGTTACTCTGGGGGAGGCGGGACAGATACGCAGTATTTT. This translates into CASSYSGGGGTDTQYF.

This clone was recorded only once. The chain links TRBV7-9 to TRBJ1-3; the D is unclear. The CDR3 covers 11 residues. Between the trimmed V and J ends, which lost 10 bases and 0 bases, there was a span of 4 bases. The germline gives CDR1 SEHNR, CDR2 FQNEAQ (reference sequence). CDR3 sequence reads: CATHSGNTIYF. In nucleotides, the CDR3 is TGTGCCACCCACTCTGGAAACACCATATATTTT.

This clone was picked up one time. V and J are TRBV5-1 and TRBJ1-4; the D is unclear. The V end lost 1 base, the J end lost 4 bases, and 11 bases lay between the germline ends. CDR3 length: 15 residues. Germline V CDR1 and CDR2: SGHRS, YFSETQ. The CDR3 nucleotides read TGCGCCAGCAGCTTGAATACAGCTCTTAATGAAAAACTGTTTTTT. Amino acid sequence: CASSLNTALNEKLFF.

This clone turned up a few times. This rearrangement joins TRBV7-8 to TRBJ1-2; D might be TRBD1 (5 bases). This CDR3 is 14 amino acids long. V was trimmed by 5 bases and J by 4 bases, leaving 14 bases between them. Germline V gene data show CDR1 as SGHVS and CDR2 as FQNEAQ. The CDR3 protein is CASSPELTVYGYTF. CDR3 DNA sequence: TGTGCCAGCAGCCCCGAACTGACAGTCTATGGCTACACCTTC.

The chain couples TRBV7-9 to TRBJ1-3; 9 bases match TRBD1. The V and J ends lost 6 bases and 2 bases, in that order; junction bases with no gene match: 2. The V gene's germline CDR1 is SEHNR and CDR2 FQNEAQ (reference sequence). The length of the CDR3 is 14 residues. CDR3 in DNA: TGTGCCAGCAGACGACAGGGGGCTGGAAACACCATATATTTT. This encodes CASRRQGAGNTIYF. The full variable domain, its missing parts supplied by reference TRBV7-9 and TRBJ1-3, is DTGVSQNPRHKITKRGQNVTFRCDPISEHNRLYWYRQTLGQGPEFLTYFQNEAQLEKSRLLSDRFSAERPKGSFSTLEIQRTEQGDSAMYLCASRRQGAGNTIYFGEGSWLTVV.

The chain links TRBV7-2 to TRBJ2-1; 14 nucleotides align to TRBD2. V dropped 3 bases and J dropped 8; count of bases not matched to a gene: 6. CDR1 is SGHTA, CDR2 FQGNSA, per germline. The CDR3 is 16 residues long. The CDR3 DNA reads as TGTGCCAGCAGCTTCGGGACTAGCGGGAGTATCTATGAGCAGTTCTTC. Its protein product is CASSFGTSGSIYEQFF.

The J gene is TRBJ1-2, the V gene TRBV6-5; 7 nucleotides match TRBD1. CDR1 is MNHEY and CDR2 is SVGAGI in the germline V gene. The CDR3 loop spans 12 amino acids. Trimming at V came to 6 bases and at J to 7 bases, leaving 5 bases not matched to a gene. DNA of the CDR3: TGTGCCAGCAGACAGGGGCGCGGTGGCTACACCTTC. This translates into CASRQGRGGYTF.

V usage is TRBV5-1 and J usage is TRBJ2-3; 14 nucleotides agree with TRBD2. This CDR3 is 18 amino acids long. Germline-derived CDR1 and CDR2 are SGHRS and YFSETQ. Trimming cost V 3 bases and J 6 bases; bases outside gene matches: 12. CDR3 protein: CASSSSTSGGAAWDTQYF. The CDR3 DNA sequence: TGCGCCAGCAGCTCCTCGACTAGCGGGGGGGCCGCGTGGGATACGCAGTATTTT.

The CDR3 loop is CASSLTGERLSGELFF. The CDR3 nucleotides read TGTGCCAGCAGCTTGACAGGGGAACGACTTTCCGGGGAGCTGTTTTTT. The chain employs TRBV7-9 and TRBJ2-2; 8 bases match TRBD1. V shed 3 bases, J shed 6 bases, and the junction held 9 bases outside the gene matches. There are 16 residues in the CDR3. CDR1 and CDR2 (germline): SEHNR, FQNEAQ (reference sequence).

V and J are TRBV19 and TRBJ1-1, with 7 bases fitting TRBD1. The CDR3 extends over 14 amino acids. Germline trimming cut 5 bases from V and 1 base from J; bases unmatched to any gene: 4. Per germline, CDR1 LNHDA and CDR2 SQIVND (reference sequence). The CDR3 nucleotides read TGTGCCAGTAGTCCCCGGACAGGGAACACTGAAGCTTTCTTT. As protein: CASSPRTGNTEAFF.

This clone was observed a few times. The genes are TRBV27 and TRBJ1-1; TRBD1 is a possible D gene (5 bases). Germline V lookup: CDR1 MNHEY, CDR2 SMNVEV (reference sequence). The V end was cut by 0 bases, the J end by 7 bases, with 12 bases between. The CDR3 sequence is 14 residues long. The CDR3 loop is CASSLSSGLSEAFF. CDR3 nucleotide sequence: TGTGCCAGCAGTTTATCTTCAGGGTTAAGTGAAGCTTTCTTT.

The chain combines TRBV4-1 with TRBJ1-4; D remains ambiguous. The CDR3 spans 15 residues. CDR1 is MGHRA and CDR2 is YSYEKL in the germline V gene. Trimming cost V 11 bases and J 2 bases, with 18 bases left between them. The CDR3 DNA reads TGCGCCGGGAGTCCACGGGCCGTCACTAATGAAAAACTGTTTTTT. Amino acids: CAGSPRAVTNEKLFF.

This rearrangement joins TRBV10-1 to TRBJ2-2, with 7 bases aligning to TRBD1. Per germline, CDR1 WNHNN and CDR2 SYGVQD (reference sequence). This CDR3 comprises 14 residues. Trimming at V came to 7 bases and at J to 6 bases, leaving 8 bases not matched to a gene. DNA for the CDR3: TGCGCCAGCACCCCGCGAACAGGGGCCGGGGAGCTGTTTTTT. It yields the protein CASTPRTGAGELFF.

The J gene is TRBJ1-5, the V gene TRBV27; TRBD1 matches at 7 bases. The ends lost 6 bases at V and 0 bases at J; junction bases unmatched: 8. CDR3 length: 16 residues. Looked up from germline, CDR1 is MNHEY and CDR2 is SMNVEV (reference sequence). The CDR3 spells CASSRRGLYSNQPQHF. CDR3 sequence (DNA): TGTGCCAGCAGCCGGAGGGGGCTCTATAGCAATCAGCCCCAGCATTTT.

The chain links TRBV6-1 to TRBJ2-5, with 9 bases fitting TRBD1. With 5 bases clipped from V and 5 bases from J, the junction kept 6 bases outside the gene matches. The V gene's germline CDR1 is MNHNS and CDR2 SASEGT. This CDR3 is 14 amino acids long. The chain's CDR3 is CASSLGQGWETQYF. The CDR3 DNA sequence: TGTGCCAGCAGTCTCGGACAGGGGTGGGAGACCCAGTACTTC.

CDR3 DNA: TGTGCTAGTGGTTTCCTAGCGGGGGGCATCACCGGGGAGCTGTTTTTT. As protein: CASGFLAGGITGELFF. The chain has TRBV12-5 and TRBJ2-2, with 11 bases lining up with TRBD2. The germline V gene has CDR1 LGHNT and CDR2 FRNRAP. The CDR3 consists of 16 residues. The V segment lost 3 bases and the J segment 4 bases; nucleotides outside the gene matches: 4.

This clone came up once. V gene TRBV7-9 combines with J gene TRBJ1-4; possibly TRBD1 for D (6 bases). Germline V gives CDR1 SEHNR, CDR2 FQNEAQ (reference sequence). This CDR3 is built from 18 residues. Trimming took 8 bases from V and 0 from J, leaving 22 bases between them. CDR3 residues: CASVPGHMGIATNEKLFF. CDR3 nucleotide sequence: TGTGCCAGCGTCCCGGGACATATGGGAATTGCAACTAATGAAAAACTGTTTTTT. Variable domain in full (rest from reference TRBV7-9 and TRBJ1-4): DTGVSQNPRHKITKRGQNVTFRCDPISEHNRLYWYRQTLGQGPEFLTYFQNEAQLEKSRLLSDRFSAERPKGSFSTLEIQRTEQGDSAMYLCASVPGHMGIATNEKLFFGSGTQLSVL.

The DNA of the CDR3 is TGTGCCAGTAGTATTACCCGGGACAGGGGGCTTTCACATCAGCCCCAGCATTTT. As protein: CASSITRDRGLSHQPQHF. The chain links TRBV19 to TRBJ1-5; 12 bases line up with TRBD1. The CDR3 runs 18 residues. The V and J ends lost 3 bases and 5 bases, in that order; junction bases with no gene match: 11. Germline V CDR1 and CDR2: LNHDA, SQIVND (reference sequence).

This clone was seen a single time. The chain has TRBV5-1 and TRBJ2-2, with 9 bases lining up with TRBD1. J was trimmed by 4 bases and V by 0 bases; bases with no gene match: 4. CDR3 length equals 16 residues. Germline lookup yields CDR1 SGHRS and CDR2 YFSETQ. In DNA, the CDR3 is TGCGCCAGCAGCTTGGCCGGGACAGGGAGCACCGGGGAGCTGTTTTTT. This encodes CASSLAGTGSTGELFF.

CDR3 in amino acids: CASSSQERELYNEQFF. CDR3 coding DNA: TGTGCCAGCAGCTCACAGGAGCGGGAGCTCTACAATGAGCAGTTCTTC. The chain combines TRBV7-8 with TRBJ2-1, with 8 bases matching TRBD2. Losses at the gene ends were 4 bases for V and 3 bases for J; bases not matched to a gene: 8. The germline CDR1 and CDR2 sequences are SGHVS and FQNEAQ. The CDR3 totals 16 residues.

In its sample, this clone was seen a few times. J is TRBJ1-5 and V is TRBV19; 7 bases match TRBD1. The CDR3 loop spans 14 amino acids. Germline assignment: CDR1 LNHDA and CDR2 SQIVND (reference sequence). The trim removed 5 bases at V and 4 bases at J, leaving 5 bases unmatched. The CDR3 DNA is TGTGCCAGTAGTGGTTGGGACAGAAATCAGCCCCAGCATTTT. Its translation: CASSGWDRNQPQHF.